The 7 T cell receptor beta chains below come from one sample, sequenced in a study of low-dose radiotherapy and immunotherapy resistance in tumors. First-strand cDNA used TRAV- and TRBV-specific primers, covering alpha and beta chains. The authors amplified TCRs for around 20 PCR cycles with a constant-region primer and a V-primer adapter. MiXCR, run by TCRdb on the reads, gives a single entry per CDR3 protein. The table has 9,500 to 14,000 distinct CDR3 sequences, about 47% seen once. These TCRs come from a human donor with advanced metastatic prostate, ovarian, gallbladder or colorectal cancer (not recorded which). This table probably holds off-target reads from a library built for another chain.

The rearrangement uses TRBV9 and TRBJ2-5; 7 nucleotides align to TRBD2. Germline CDR1 and CDR2: SGDLS and YYNGEE. Losses at the gene ends were 4 bases for V and 1 base for J; bases not matched to a gene: 7. This CDR3 has 15 residues. The CDR3 is CASSTVTGGQETQYF. In DNA form, the CDR3 reads TGTGCCAGCAGCACCGTAACGGGGGGCCAAGAGACCCAGTACTTC.

As for this clonotype: A much bigger clone sits one base away, suggesting this may be a read error. The gene calls are TRBV3-1 and TRBJ2-7, with 7 bases aligning to TRBD2. The CDR3 has 15 residues. CDR1 and CDR2 from the germline V gene are LGHDT and YNNKEL (reference sequence). This CDR3 is CACSQVGGSDDRQYF. CDR3 DNA: TGTGCCTGCAGCCAAGTGGGAGGGAGCGACGACCGGCAGTACTTC.

This chain joins TRBV3-1 and TRBJ2-5; TRBD2 matches 7 bases. V shed 7 bases, J shed 5 bases, and the junction held 16 bases outside the gene matches. The CDR3 has 16 amino acids. The germline gives CDR1 LGHDT, CDR2 YNNKEL (reference sequence). The CDR3 sequence is CASNRRASGTGETQYF. The CDR3 DNA sequence: TGTGCCAGCAACCGGAGGGCTAGCGGAACGGGGGAGACCCAGTACTTC.

The J gene is TRBJ2-3, the V gene TRBV5-1; a possible D gene is TRBD1 (6 bases). CDR3 length equals 15 residues. CDR1 SGHRS and CDR2 YFSETQ come from the germline V gene. The germline V and J ends were trimmed by 4 bases and 6 bases, with 18 bases remaining between them. The CDR3 spells CASSIPRGGGDTQYF. As DNA, the CDR3 is TGCGCCAGCAGCATCCCTCGAGGGGGTGGGGATACGCAGTATTTT.

The chain recombines TRBV20-1 with TRBJ2-7; no firm D call. Germline values: CDR1 DFQATT, CDR2 SNEGSKA (reference sequence). V lost 3 bases and J 3 bases, leaving 24 bases between the germline ends. The CDR3 covers 17 residues. CDR3 protein: CSARPVQLILGIYEQYF. In DNA form, the CDR3 reads TGCAGTGCTAGGCCGGTACAGCTTATTTTAGGAATCTACGAGCAGTACTTC.

This chain links TRBV6-1 with TRBJ2-7, with 10 bases aligning to TRBD2. Germline assignment: CDR1 MNHNS and CDR2 SASEGT. Germline trimming cut 5 bases from V and 7 bases from J; bases unmatched to any gene: 11. The CDR3 sequence is 15 residues long. This CDR3 reads CASSYGGLASGEQYF. DNA for the CDR3: TGTGCCAGCAGTTACGGGGGACTAGCGTCTGGGGAGCAGTACTTC.

This chain links TRBV24-1 with TRBJ2-7; D is unresolved. The CDR3 loop spans 16 amino acids. V lost 0 bases and J 0 bases, leaving 11 bases between the germline ends. The germline gives CDR1 KGHDR, CDR2 SFDVKD. The CDR3 here is CATSDLGQSPSYEQYF. In nucleotides, the CDR3 is TGTGCCACCAGTGATTTGGGGCAGAGCCCCTCCTACGAGCAGTACTTC.